This paragraph reports one T cell receptor (beta chain). Its antigen is not identified. This sample stems from a study of post-analysis software for immune sequencing data. Notes on the study in general: Patients carried roughly five TRBV segments more frequently than controls did, and TRBV5-6, TRBV5-1 and TRBV20-1 were among them.

The CDR3 covers 15 residues. Trimming removed 5 bases at V and 2 bases at J, with 12 bases between. Germline V gives CDR1 SGHVS, CDR2 FQNEAQ. Included in the TCR beta cDNA libraries were unique molecular identifiers. TCRdb reanalysed the PCR reads using MiXCR and keeps one entry per CDR3 protein. The data contain approximately 400,000 distinct CDR3 sequences, less than 35% of them seen just once; the ten biggest clones take up 13%. The receptor was isolated from a girl aged 5 to 17 with multiple sclerosis. V usage is TRBV7-8 and J usage is TRBJ1-4, with TRBD1 as a possible D gene (6 bases). The sequenced material came from blood. The CDR3 loop reads CASSSNRVTNEKLFF. CDR3 nucleotide sequence: TGTGCCAGCAGCAGTAACAGGGTGACTAATGAAAAACTGTTTTTT.